This T cell receptor (beta chain) was captured by sequencing in a study of vaccination and CD4 T cells after COVID-19. In the study overall: Convalescent donors were composed of six males and four females, of whom two were Hispanic.

The CDR3 covers 20 residues. Germline lookup yields CDR1 SGHTA and CDR2 FQGTGA. V dropped 5 bases and J dropped 6; count of bases not matched to a gene: 16. The Oncomine TCR Beta short-read assay sequenced DNA from cultured CD4+ T cells. Genomic DNA was isolated from CD4+ T cells that had been cultured. TCRdb re-called the PCR reads with MiXCR, one entry per CDR3 protein. The sample shows roughly 9,400 distinct CDR3 sequences, about a third of them seen only once. Of note for this clonotype: The antigen is unknown.

Sample treatment: approximately nine-day PBMC culture with coronavirus spike peptide pools or control peptides (ViraFEST assay). The collection of CD4+ T cells from the unexposed donor took place before the COVID-19 pandemic (2011-2018). The sample taken for sequencing was CD4+ T cells from blood, cultured in vitro. The V call is TRBV7-3, the J call TRBJ2-1; 16 bases match TRBD2. The sequence was collected from a human donor in good health. The CDR3 protein is CASSPRPSGTSGRAGNEQFF. CDR3 nucleotide sequence: TGTGCCAGCAGCCCGCGACCTTCCGGGACTAGCGGGAGGGCTGGCAATGAGCAGTTCTTC.